This T cell receptor (beta chain) was recorded in a study of a mutant IDH1 vaccine in newly diagnosed glioma. Across the study: Treated patients showed a male proportion of around 62%, a female proportion of 37.5%, and a mean age of around 39 years.

Study observations and caveats: Among top peripheral T cell clonotypes, changes seemed unrelated to pseudoprogression.

On this clone itself: Its antigen is unknown.

Time point here: week 11, during vaccination. Each dose delivered 300 ug of mutant IDH1 20-mer peptide subcutaneously with imiquimod. The data were produced by immunoSEQ multiplex PCR, yet TCRdb's version contains in-frame clones alone and is incomplete. The sample lists about 35,000 clones, 75% to 90% occurring once. The length of the CDR3 is 15 residues. Germline V gene data show CDR1 as SGHRS and CDR2 as YFSETQ. The trim removed 2 bases at V and 7 bases at J, leaving 6 bases unmatched. J is TRBJ2-1 and V is TRBV5-1; 10 bases map to TRBD1. The input for sequencing was peripheral blood mononuclear cells (PBMCs), taken from a glioma patient whose treatment included an IDH1 peptide vaccine. The sequence came from a young woman with glioma. Some clones in this sample may be carry-over from other donors' samples. CDR3 region: CASSLTGQGWNEQFF. CDR3 nucleotide sequence: TGCGCCAGCAGCTTAACGGGACAGGGGTGGAATGAGCAGTTCTTC.